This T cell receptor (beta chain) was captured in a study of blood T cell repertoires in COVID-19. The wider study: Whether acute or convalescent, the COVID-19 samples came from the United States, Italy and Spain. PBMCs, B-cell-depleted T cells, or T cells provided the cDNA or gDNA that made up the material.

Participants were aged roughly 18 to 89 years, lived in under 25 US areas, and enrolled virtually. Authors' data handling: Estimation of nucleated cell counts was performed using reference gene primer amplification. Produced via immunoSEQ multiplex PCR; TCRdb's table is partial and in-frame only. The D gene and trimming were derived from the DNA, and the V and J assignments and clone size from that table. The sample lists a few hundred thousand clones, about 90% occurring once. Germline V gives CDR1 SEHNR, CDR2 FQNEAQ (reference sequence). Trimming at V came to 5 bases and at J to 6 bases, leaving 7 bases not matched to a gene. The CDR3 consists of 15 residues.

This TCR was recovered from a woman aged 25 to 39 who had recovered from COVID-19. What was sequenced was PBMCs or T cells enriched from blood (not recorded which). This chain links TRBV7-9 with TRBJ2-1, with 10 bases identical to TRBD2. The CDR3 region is CASSTLAGVSNEQFF. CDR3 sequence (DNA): TGTGCCAGCAGCACGCTAGCGGGAGTATCCAATGAGCAGTTCTTC.